One TCR beta chain is described in this entry. CDR3 length: 16 amino acids. The germline V gene encodes CDR1 MGHRA and CDR2 YSYEKL. V was cut by 0 bases and J by 0 bases, with 11 bases left in between. This sample was taken from a study of T cell responses to AZD1222 COVID-19 vaccine. Sequencing was performed with immunoSEQ multiplex PCR; in TCRdb, only in-frame clones are kept and a portion is missing. This table has under 200,000 clones, around 89% appearing once. This specimen consisted of peripheral blood, obtained 28 days after the second AZD1222 dose. This chain uses TRBV4-1 with TRBJ2-5, with D unresolved. The clonotype originates from an adult who received the AZD1222 COVID-19 vaccine. CDR3 loop: CASSQDTYQYQETQYF. CDR3 nucleotides: TGCGCCAGCAGCCAAGATACCTATCAGTACCAAGAGACCCAGTACTTC.